What follows are 18 T cell receptor beta chains derived from one specimen sequenced in a study of metastatic and nonmetastatic thyroid tumors. TCRdb used MiXCR to call clones anew from the PCR reads. The data hold about 35,000 clones, with approximately 32% observed a single time. All patients were untreated before thyroid surgery. The sequenced sample consisted of blood. The receptors were sampled from a female donor with papillary thyroid cancer or a benign thyroid nodule (not recorded which). Some clones in this sample may be carry-over from other donors' samples.

This clone was detected only a few times. The J gene is TRBJ2-7, the V gene TRBV4-2, with a weak D call TRBD2 (5 bases). The ends were cut back, 0 bases at V and 5 bases at J, with 17 bases in the middle. Looked up from germline, CDR1 is LGHNA and CDR2 is YNFKEQ. The CDR3 extends over 16 amino acids. The CDR3 reads CASSQDREIPWDEQYF. In nucleotides, the CDR3 is TGTGCCAGCAGCCAAGATAGGGAGATCCCGTGGGACGAGCAGTACTTC.

In this sample, this clone is medium-sized (0.01 to 0.1%). V and J are TRBV12-3 or TRBV12-4 and TRBJ1-2; D unclear. The CDR3 contains 15 residues. With 3 bases removed from V and 4 bases from J, the gap between germline ends came to 15 bases. The CDR3 nucleotides read TGTGCCAGCAGTTTTGGAACAGAACAAGGCTATGGCTACACCTTC. Translation: CASSFGTEQGYGYTF.

The rearrangement joins TRBV2 to TRBJ2-3; perhaps TRBD2 as D (6 bases). The CDR3 covers 16 residues. V lost 5 bases to trimming and J lost 6 bases, with 21 bases between them. From germline, CDR1 is SNHLY and CDR2 FYNNEI. The CDR3 sequence: CASSQASVNIKDTQYF. CDR3 DNA sequence: TGTGCCAGCAGTCAGGCTAGCGTGAACATAAAGGATACGCAGTATTTT. Based on the CDR3 plus reference TRBV2 and TRBJ2-3, the full variable domain is EPEVTQTPSHQVTQMGQEVILRCVPISNHLYFYWYRQILGQKVEFLVSFYNNEISEKSEIFDDQFSVERPDGSNFTLKIRSTKLEDSAMYFCASSQASVNIKDTQYFGPGTRLTVL.

This clone has just one count. The chain has TRBV9 and TRBJ2-5; D is uncertain. The germline V gene has CDR1 SGDLS and CDR2 YYNGEE. The CDR3 is made up of 14 amino acids. Trimming cost V 0 bases and J 7 bases, with 13 bases left between them. CDR3 bases: TGTGCCAGCAGCGTAGGACTGGGATCAGCGACCCAGTACTTC. This sequence encodes CASSVGLGSATQYF.

This chain connects TRBV20-1 to TRBJ2-7, with 7 nucleotides matching TRBD1. V was clipped by 3 bases and J by 10 bases; unmatched bases: 9. The germline V gene has CDR1 DFQATT and CDR2 SNEGSKA (reference sequence). CDR3 length: 12 amino acids. In nucleotides, the CDR3 is TGCAGTGCTAGGAGGCAGGGGGTCGATCAGTACTTC. It is translated as CSARRQGVDQYF.

This clone was seen ten or more times. The chain uses TRBV11-2 and TRBJ2-1; D gene uncertain. The V and J ends lost 1 base and 3 bases respectively, with 7 bases between them. The CDR3 sequence is 14 residues long. CDR1 is SGHAT, CDR2 FQNNGV, per germline. CDR3 coding DNA: TGTGCCAGCAGCTTAGGGACGATCTACAATGAGCAGTTCTTC. Its translation: CASSLGTIYNEQFF.

About this clone itself: This likely comes from a read error, as the CDR3 has no conserved phenylalanine or tryptophan at its end. The DNA is omitted, as the CDR3 cannot be located on it reliably, and the CDR3 follows TCRdb's listing. The chain recombines TRBV2 with TRBJ1-1; TRBD1 was called by the table and not checked on the DNA. Including both end residues, the CDR3 is 13 amino acids long. Germline CDR1 reads SNHLY; CDR2 reads FYNNEI. CDR3: CATKNTGNTEPFL.

This clone was observed many times. The chain uses TRBV9 and TRBJ1-3; D is ambiguous. Germline lookup yields CDR1 SGDLS and CDR2 YYNGEE. This CDR3 contains 15 residues. Trimming took 2 bases from V and 0 from J, leaving 9 bases between them. The CDR3 reads CASSVAGSSGNTIYF. The CDR3 DNA sequence: TGTGCCAGCAGCGTGGCCGGGAGCTCTGGAAACACCATATATTTT.

This clone is labeled medium-sized. J is TRBJ2-7 and V is TRBV6-1, with a possible D match to TRBD2 (6 bases). The CDR3 consists of 15 residues. The germline V and J ends were trimmed by 0 bases and 4 bases, with 13 bases remaining between them. Germline CDR1 and CDR2: MNHNS and SASEGT. CDR3 amino acids: CASSEAAEGPYEQYF. The CDR3 bases are TGTGCCAGCAGTGAAGCCGCGGAGGGGCCATACGAGCAGTACTTC.

This clone was counted ten times or more. The chain joins TRBV2 to TRBJ2-6; the match to TRBD2 covers 7 bases. The CDR3 sequence is 17 residues long. The J segment lost 1 base and the V segment lost 8 bases, leaving 11 bases of the junction unmatched. Germline V gene data show CDR1 as SNHLY and CDR2 as FYNNEI. As DNA, the CDR3 is TGTGCCAGCCCGAGGGAGGGGCGCGGGTCTGGGGCCAACGTCCTGACTTTC. This gives the protein CASPREGRGSGANVLTF.

This clone was recorded at least ten times. CDR3 in amino acids: CASSWAEPLNTEAFF. CDR3 DNA sequence: TGTGCCAGCAGCTGGGCGGAGCCCTTGAACACTGAAGCTTTCTTT. The chain joins TRBV5-4 to TRBJ1-1; D not resolved. The CDR3 spans 15 residues. The V and J ends lost 3 bases and 0 bases respectively, with 12 bases between them. Germline V gives CDR1 SGHNT, CDR2 YYREEE (reference sequence).

This clone was recorded at least ten times. The chain is built from TRBV9 and TRBJ2-1; D is unresolved. CDR3 size: 15 residues. Germline-derived CDR1 and CDR2 are SGDLS and YYNGEE. Between the trimmed V and J ends, which lost 2 bases and 4 bases, there was a span of 13 bases. Here the CDR3 DNA reads TGTGCCAGCAGCGTTGCGACGGACCCGTACAATGAGCAGTTCTTC. Its translation: CASSVATDPYNEQFF.

As to this clone: Germline and junction disagree at one end, which may indicate a read error. J is TRBJ2-3 and V is TRBV7-3; no reliable D call. Germline CDR1 reads SGHTA; CDR2 reads FQGTGA. There are 14 residues in the CDR3. The CDR3, as DNA: TGTGCCAGCAGCTTAGTTCACAGCACATATACGCAGTATTTT. As protein: CASSLVHSTYTQYF.

Ten or more counts support this clone. V usage is TRBV3-1 and J usage is TRBJ2-7, with D perhaps being TRBD1 or TRBD2 (5 bases each). The germline gives CDR1 LGHDT, CDR2 YNNKEL (reference sequence). This CDR3 contains 17 residues. The V gene lost 4 bases and the J gene lost 0 bases, with 19 bases spanning the gap. The chain's CDR3 is CASSPIYTGTDSYEQYF. In nucleotides, the CDR3 is TGTGCCAGCAGCCCGATTTATACCGGGACCGACTCCTACGAGCAGTACTTC.

Many counts were recorded for this clone. This CDR3 is CASSFLTASNTGELFF. CDR3 nucleotides: TGTGCCAGCAGCTTTCTGACTGCATCCAACACCGGGGAGCTGTTTTTT. The rearrangement joins TRBV5-4 to TRBJ2-2; D is uncertain. The germline V gene encodes CDR1 SGHNT and CDR2 YYREEE (reference sequence). The CDR3 sequence is 16 residues long. With 2 bases removed from V and 2 bases from J, the gap between germline ends came to 13 bases.

The chain uses TRBV20-1 and TRBJ1-5; D uncertain. The V and J ends lost 1 base and 7 bases respectively, with 8 bases between them. The CDR3 runs 12 residues. Per germline, CDR1 DFQATT and CDR2 SNEGSKA (reference sequence). The CDR3 spells CSARVSLQPQHF. CDR3 in DNA: TGCAGTGCTAGAGTCTCACTCCAGCCCCAGCATTTT.

As for this clone: One end of the junction varies from germline; a read error may be responsible. The genes are TRBV6-1 and TRBJ1-5; D gene unclear. Germline V gives CDR1 MNHNS, CDR2 SASEGT. The CDR3 runs 15 residues. The CDR3 here is CASSLDGRLGQHQHF. The CDR3 nucleotides read TGTGCCAGCAGTCTGGACGGCCGTTTAGGTCAGCACCAGCATTTT.

This clone has only a few counts. The V call is TRBV15, the J call TRBJ2-7; TRBD1 is a possible D gene (5 bases). This CDR3 is 13 amino acids long. Trimming took off 5 bases at V and 0 bases at J, with 8 bases between the two ends. The germline gives CDR1 LNHNV, CDR2 YYDKDF (reference sequence). In nucleotides, the CDR3 is TGTGCCACCAGCTGGGGCTCCTCCTACGAGCAGTACTTC. This codes for CATSWGSSYEQYF.